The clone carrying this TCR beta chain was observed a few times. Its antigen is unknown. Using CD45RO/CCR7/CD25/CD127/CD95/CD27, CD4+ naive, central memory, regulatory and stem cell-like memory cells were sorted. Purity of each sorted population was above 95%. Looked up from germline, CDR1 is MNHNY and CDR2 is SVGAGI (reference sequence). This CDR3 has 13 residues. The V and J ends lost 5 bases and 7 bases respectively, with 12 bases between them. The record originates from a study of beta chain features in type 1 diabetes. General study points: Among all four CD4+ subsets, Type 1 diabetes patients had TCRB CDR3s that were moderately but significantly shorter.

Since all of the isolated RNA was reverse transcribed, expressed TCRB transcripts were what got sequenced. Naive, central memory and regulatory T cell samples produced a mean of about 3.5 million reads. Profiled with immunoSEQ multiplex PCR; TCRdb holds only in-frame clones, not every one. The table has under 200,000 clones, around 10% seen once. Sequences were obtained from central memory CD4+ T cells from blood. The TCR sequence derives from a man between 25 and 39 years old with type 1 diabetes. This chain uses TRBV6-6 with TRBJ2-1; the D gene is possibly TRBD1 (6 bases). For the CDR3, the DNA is TGTGCCAGCAGTAGGGGAAGGGGGAATGAGCAGTTCTTC. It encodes CASSRGRGNEQFF.